This T cell receptor (beta chain) is drawn from a study of cytomegalovirus exposure and HLA in healthy donors (dated by TCRdb to about 2017). In the study overall: An earlier analysis of roughly 500 of the donors reported approximately 280 Gb of sequence data and roughly 120 million unique TCR beta sequences obtained from some 170 million T cells. All discovery cohort repertoires had been generated on a single sequencing platform. Genome-wide SNP genotypes for about three fifths of the roughly 670 donors were used in a later genetic analysis, which treated that subset as a discovery cohort. To predict cytomegalovirus infection status, the study brought together high-throughput TCR immunosequencing, statistical association of individual TCRs with disease status, and machine learning. Donor age, sex, ethnicity and CMV serostatus were collected together with the repertoire data. Among the roughly 370 genotyped donors, 75% to 90% belonged to the genetic ancestry cluster associated with self-reported Caucasian donors. On average, about 200,000 unique TCR beta nucleotide sequences were sequenced per donor among 350 to 400 genotyped donors of the cohort, with around 19% of those sequences being non-productive. Typing coverage differed by locus: A, B, C, DRB1 and DQB1 were typed in about 620-640 donors, DQA1 in 522, DPA1 in approximately 600, and DPB1 in roughly 470. An earlier analysis of several hundred of the donors applied high-throughput TCR beta sequencing to assess whether each TCR beta V gene segment acted as functional or pseudogenic. The T cell repertoires of several hundred subjects were profiled by immunosequencing and related to cytomegalovirus serostatus. An early release covering 550 to 650 HLA-typed donors comprised around 300 gigabases of sequencing data and around 80 million unique TCR sequences. In the later analysis, no new phenotypic data were used to find candidate immune exposures; instead, reliance was placed on TCR beta sequences and their occurrence across donors. Besides the first cohort of some 670 subjects, a separate validation cohort made up of 95 to 150 different subjects was used. Class I and class II HLA loci were covered by the typing at four-digit resolution. The study was designed to test whether signatures of past pathogen exposure could be identified by cataloging public T cell receptors. Several DR-DQ haplotypes were handled as single units for association and clustering because linkage in the cohort was strong. A later analysis re-analyzed previously published TCR beta repertoires from 500 to 700 donors and added high-resolution HLA genotyping to study TCR occurrence patterns. Overall study outcomes, separate from this receptor: The authors suggested that the approach could potentially be extended to other disease states and immunological phenotypes. In a later analysis, HLA-associated TCR beta chains were found to be more clonally expanded and to have lower generation probabilities than equally common non-associated chains. A later analysis associated about 17,000 TCR beta sequences with specific HLA alleles at a false discovery rate of 0.05. For the cohort, immune exposure information was limited to CMV serostatus. The sequencing pipeline was judged likely to have produced a cluster of highly shared sequence variants as a technical artifact. Because HLA typing was missing for some donors at each locus, association tests included only the typed subset. A later genetic analysis associated a missense DCLRE1C variant with V-gene and J-gene trimming of TCR beta chains, and an independent cohort replicated the association. In the study, approximately 150 TCR beta chains were listed as associated with cytomegalovirus. Linkage disequilibrium might explain the correlated functional status among segregating V segments, but an unknown experimental factor could not be excluded. Presence/absence analyses assumed roughly uniform sequencing depth across donors, an assumption that may not hold. Because the 87-base-pair reads could not distinguish some IMGT-functional V segments, including TRBV6-2 and TRBV6-3, those segments were excluded. Fewer than 20 rarely observed V segments, including chromosome 9 orphons, were excluded from the earlier analysis of approximately 600 of the donors because counts were too low. In an earlier analysis of 587 of the donors, most TCR beta V segments appeared in productive rearrangements about 87% or about 30% of the time, broadly matching IMGT annotations. A further reported finding was that TCR beta sequences accurately predicted the HLA-A and HLA-B alleles for most subjects in the first cohort. The classifier was reported to diagnose cytomegalovirus status with high specificity and sensitivity in both the original cohort and the validation cohort. In vitro tests confirmed that three of the cytomegalovirus-associated TCR beta chains recognize cytomegalovirus antigens. According to a later analysis, most CMV-associated TCR beta chains appeared to be HLA-restricted, and the HLA associations seemed to be driven largely by CMV exposure. In this cohort, only TCR beta chains were sequenced, and detectable features were limited by the absence of alpha or paired-chain data. Assigning TCR associations to individual alleles was difficult when HLA alleles, especially DR and DQ, strongly co-occurred. In a later analysis, TCR association rates were found to vary across HLA loci, with the most associated TCRs seen for DRB1 alleles and the fewest for HLA-C alleles. In a later genetic analysis, fewer N-insertions in productive TCRs were reported among donors in an Asian-associated ancestry cluster than the 666-donor mean. A later analysis reported that several top co-occurrence clusters appeared linked to parvovirus B19, influenza, CMV and Epstein-Barr virus. Most TCR sequences were observed very rarely across donors, whereas some public TCRs were present in many individuals.

Library preparation used the immunoSEQ multiplex PCR assay. The multiplex PCR relied on a mix of 60 forward primers for TCR Vbeta segments and 13 reverse primers for TCR Jbeta segments. The CDR3 region of rearranged TCR beta genes was amplified from genomic DNA by a multiplex PCR assay. On the Illumina HiSeq System, the amplified TCR beta libraries were sequenced as 87-base-pair reads. Processing in the source paper ran as follows. A later analysis counted some 80 million unique TCR beta chains across the 700 or so repertoires, and roughly 9.9 million of these chains were shared by at least two donors. Raw reads were error-corrected and collapsed into unique sequences with a nearest-neighbor algorithm that merged closely related sequences to remove PCR and sequencing errors. V, D and J gene segments were assigned by aligning CDR3 sequences to IMGT reference sequences. For a sequence to be retained, at least a six-nucleotide match to both a V gene segment and a J gene segment was required. Rearrangements were called productive when the CDR3 lacked stop codons and stayed in frame with V and J; all others were non-productive. Following IMGT convention, CDR3 was defined as the stretch from the second conserved V-encoded cysteine up to the conserved J-encoded phenylalanine. In an earlier analysis of roughly 580 of the donors, sequences lacking an unambiguous match to a single V gene segment were excluded. An earlier analysis of approximately 590 of the donors called V segments functional above 56.7% productive rearrangements and segregating when the between-donor standard deviation exceeded 5%. A statistical classification framework was built for diagnosing cytomegalovirus status from the catalog of TCR beta chain sequences. In a later analysis, TCR nucleotide sequences were compared against IMGT/GENE-DB human TR gene sequences so that V and J genes could be assigned. A later analysis assigned CDR3 sequences and most-parsimonious VDJ recombination scenarios with the TCRdist pipeline. A later analysis defined each TCR beta chain by its CDR3 amino acid sequence plus V-gene family, and excluded reads lacking a unique V-gene family. As a way to deal with suspected cross-contamination and a sequencing artifact, a later analysis dropped 592 nucleotide sequences that were highly shared and had low generation probability. In a later analysis, a clonal expansion index was calculated for each public chain from normalized within-repertoire ranks of inferred template counts. In a later analysis, generation probabilities were computed using a VDJ recombination model fitted to out-of-frame rearrangements, and the results were checked against IGoR. A later analysis scored TCR-TCR, TCR-HLA and TCR-CMV co-occurrence with hypergeometric tests, applying a repertoire-size bias correction to TCR pairs. False discovery rates were estimated in a later analysis by permuting HLA or CMV assignments 20 times. A later analysis grouped co-occurring TCRs with DBSCAN, adding TCRdist sequence similarity when clustering within HLA-allele-positive subsets. Repertoires with fewer than 30,000 or more than 120,000 public chains, plus five repertoires with anomalous nucleotide sharing, were excluded from co-occurrence clustering. TCRdb mirrors the immuneACCESS table, restricted to in-frame sequences. Some clones are absent from its copies; in checked studies, under half trace to an unresolved V gene, and the reason for the others is unknown. From that table come the V and J calls and clone size; the DNA was used to work out D and trimming. The sample has more than 150,000 clones on record, 65% to 85% of them singletons. The ten largest clones take up about 7.7% of the sample.

Comment on this clone: The clone's antigen remains unknown. Base-call qualities are not available, and no considerably larger clone is one nucleotide away.

In total, 666 healthy bone marrow donors made up the cohort. All cohort members were sampled while nominally healthy, although unrecorded immune exposures were likely present. The donor was CMV seropositive and belonged to the group of 250 to 300 seropositive cohort members. A peripheral blood sample was provided by each donor, and peripheral blood mononuclear cells were used for TCR beta sequencing. The Qiagen DNeasy Blood Extraction Kit was used to extract genomic DNA from the blood cell samples. CDR1 and CDR2 (MDHEN, SYDVKM) derive from the germline V gene. Ends trimmed: V by 11 bases, J by 2 bases; bases unmatched to a gene: 8. The CDR3 runs 13 amino acids, cysteine and phenylalanine included. The CDR3 DNA has 39 bases and is translated from base 1.

This receptor was taken from a woman between 35 and 50 years old in good health and CMV-seropositive. Input material: PBMCs. The rearrangement combines TRBV28 with TRBJ1-1; 7 bases in the junction line up with TRBD1. The DNA sequence reads TGTGCCGTACAGGGGAGGTCTAACACTGAAGCTTTCTTT. Translation gives CAVQGRSNTEAFF. Here the CDR3 is joined to the reference TRBV28 and TRBJ1-1 genes, and the full variable domain is: DVKVTQSSRYLVKRTGEKVFLECVQDMDHENMFWYRQDPGLGLRLIYFSYDVKMKEKGDIPEGYSVSREKKERFSLILESASTNQTSMYLCAVQGRSNTEAFFGQGTRLTVV.